A single sample gave rise to the 27 T cell receptor beta chains below, sequenced in a study of cytomegalovirus exposure and HLA in healthy donors. The PCR used 60 Vbeta and 13 Jbeta primers. Repertoires were generated with immunoSEQ multiplex PCR, while TCRdb's copy carries only in-frame clones and drops some. The table has approximately 100,000 clones, just under 75% seen once. The sequenced material came from PBMCs. These receptors came from a man aged 45-60 years in good health and CMV-seropositive.

Only one count was recorded for this clone. This chain uses TRBV9 with TRBJ1-5; no definite D call. This CDR3 has 15 residues. The germline CDR1 and CDR2 sequences are SGDLS and YYNGEE. V lost 4 bases, J lost 5 bases, and 16 bases lay in between. The CDR3 loop is CASSLGTGKYQPQHF. CDR3 sequence (DNA): TGTGCCAGCAGCCTAGGAACGGGGAAATATCAGCCCCAGCATTTT.

This clone was counted a single time. This sequence joins TRBV7-2 and TRBJ2-7, with D possibly TRBD2 on 6 matching bases. Germline CDR1 SGHTA, CDR2 FQGNSA. The CDR3 spans 14 residues. The V gene lost 5 bases and the J gene lost 3 bases, with 14 bases spanning the gap. CDR3 coding DNA: TGTGCCAGCAGCCCCAGTCGGGGGTTCTACGAGCAGTACTTC. Encoded protein: CASSPSRGFYEQYF. The full variable domain, its missing parts supplied by reference TRBV7-2 and TRBJ2-7, is GAGVSQSPSNKVTEKGKDVELRCDPISGHTALYWYRQSLGQGLEFLIYFQGNSAPDKSGLPSDRFSAERTGGSVSTLTIQRTQQEDSAVYLCASSPSRGFYEQYFGPGTRLTVT.

Note on this clone: An end of the junction does not agree with germline; a read error may underlie this. The chain couples TRBV5-1 to TRBJ2-7; D is perhaps TRBD2 (6 bases). Germline CDR1 reads SGHRS; CDR2 reads YFSETQ. The length of the CDR3 is 16 residues. CDR3 residues: CANSSPRAGPPYEQYF. CDR3 bases: TGCGCCAACAGCTCCCCTAGGGCGGGGCCCCCCTACGAGCAGTACTTC.

The rearrangement uses TRBV15 and TRBJ2-7; 10 nucleotides align to TRBD2. The CDR3 is made up of 16 amino acids. The trim removed 0 bases at V and 0 bases at J, leaving 2 bases unmatched. Germline lookup yields CDR1 LNHNV and CDR2 YYDKDF (reference sequence). This chain's CDR3 is CATSRDRLAGSYEQYF. The CDR3 DNA sequence: TGTGCCACCAGCAGAGATCGACTAGCGGGCTCCTACGAGCAGTACTTC.

The chain combines TRBV11-2 with TRBJ2-7; a weak D match, TRBD2 (6 bases). Germline CDR1 is SGHAT and CDR2 is FQNNGV. Trimming pared 1 base from V and 6 bases from J, leaving 16 bases between. The CDR3 runs to 15 residues. The CDR3 loop reads CASSLVRGEHGEQYF. In nucleotides, the CDR3 is TGTGCCAGCAGCTTAGTCCGCGGGGAGCACGGCGAGCAGTACTTC.

V is TRBV10-3 and J is TRBJ2-1; 10 bases are a match to TRBD2. The germline gives CDR1 ENHRY, CDR2 SYGVKD. The CDR3 loop spans 15 amino acids. Trimming cost V 6 bases and J 5 bases; bases outside gene matches: 7. The CDR3 DNA reads as TGTGCCATCAGAGACTCTAGCGGGGGAGACAATGAGCAGTTCTTC. It is translated as CAIRDSSGGDNEQFF.

This rearrangement joins TRBV6-1 to TRBJ1-6; D gene ambiguous. CDR1 and CDR2 (germline): MNHNS, SASEGT. V lost 4 bases, J lost 9 bases, and 10 bases lay in between. The CDR3 is 13 amino acids. In DNA form, the CDR3 reads TGTGCCAGCAGTGGACTCGTCCGTTCACCCCTCCACTTT. The encoded protein is CASSGLVRSPLHF.

The chain couples TRBV6-1 to TRBJ2-1; D is unresolved. CDR1 is MNHNS, CDR2 SASEGT, per germline. The germline V and J ends were trimmed by 4 bases and 0 bases, with 13 bases remaining between them. The CDR3 is made up of 16 amino acids. This CDR3 reads CASSVGRSDSYNEQFF. CDR3 DNA sequence: TGTGCCAGCAGTGTTGGTCGCAGTGACTCCTACAATGAGCAGTTCTTC.

This clone was seen only a few times. DNA for the CDR3: TGCGCCAGCAGCCAAGTTTACAGGGGTAATCAGCCCCAGCATTTT. Protein product: CASSQVYRGNQPQHF. This sequence joins TRBV4-1 and TRBJ1-5; 7 bases align to TRBD1. CDR1 is MGHRA, CDR2 YSYEKL, per germline. V dropped 1 base and J dropped 4; count of bases not matched to a gene: 4. The CDR3 consists of 15 residues.

The chain has TRBV2 and TRBJ1-3; D gene ambiguous. This CDR3 is built from 13 residues. In germline, CDR1 is SNHLY, CDR2 FYNNEI. V was pared by 8 bases and J by 4 bases, with 12 bases between. As DNA, the CDR3 is TGTGCCAGCGAACTTAACAGCGGAAACACCATATATTTT. Translating gives CASELNSGNTIYF.

The chain has TRBV5-1 and TRBJ2-3, with 16 bases lining up with TRBD2. J was trimmed by 3 bases and V by 4 bases; bases with no gene match: 5. Germline assignment: CDR1 SGHRS and CDR2 YFSETQ. CDR3 length: 17 amino acids. As DNA, the CDR3 is TGCGCCAGCAGCCTTATGGGACTAGCGGGGGGGACAGATACGCAGTATTTT. As protein: CASSLMGLAGGTDTQYF.

This clone was detected a few times. The genes are TRBV9 and TRBJ2-3; possible D gene TRBD1, 5 bases. Germline CDR1 and CDR2: SGDLS and YYNGEE. V lost 0 bases, J lost 0 bases, and 11 bases lay in between. The CDR3 contains 16 residues. CDR3 protein: CASSVDRTTSTDTQYF. In DNA form, the CDR3 reads TGTGCCAGCAGCGTAGACCGGACAACTAGCACAGATACGCAGTATTTT.

A few counts support this clone. This chain links TRBV2 with TRBJ1-1, with no clear D. Trimming removed 8 bases from V and 0 bases from J, with 13 bases in between. CDR3 length equals 14 residues. CDR1 and CDR2 (germline): SNHLY, FYNNEI. CDR3 in DNA: TGTGCCAGCGTGTCCCCTCCTATGAACACTGAAGCTTTCTTT. Protein: CASVSPPMNTEAFF.

This clone was recorded a few times. V gene TRBV2 combines with J gene TRBJ2-3, with D possibly TRBD2 on 6 matching bases. V was shortened by 5 bases and J by 0 bases, with 12 bases between the two germline ends. The CDR3 is 15 residues long. Germline V CDR1 and CDR2: SNHLY, FYNNEI. The CDR3 bases are TGTGCCAGCAGTTCCGGGACTCTCAGCACAGATACGCAGTATTTT. This gives the protein CASSSGTLSTDTQYF.

The chain recombines TRBV19 with TRBJ2-6, with D perhaps matching TRBD1 (6 bases). The CDR3 extends over 16 amino acids. The V gene lost 10 bases and the J gene lost 1 base, with 17 bases spanning the gap. CDR1 is LNHDA and CDR2 is SQIVND in the germline V gene (reference sequence). CDR3 amino acids: CATDSRGPSGANVLTF. The DNA of the CDR3 is TGTGCCACCGACTCCAGGGGCCCATCTGGGGCCAACGTCCTGACTTTC.

This sequence joins TRBV11-2 and TRBJ2-1, with 9 bases lining up with TRBD1. CDR1 SGHAT and CDR2 FQNNGV come from the germline V gene. The V gene end was trimmed by 4 bases and the J gene end by 8 bases; junction bases not matched to a gene: 9. CDR3 size: 15 residues. The DNA for the CDR3 is TGTGCCAGCAGCTCCGGGACAGGGCCCTTTGATGAGCAGTTCTTC. Protein sequence: CASSSGTGPFDEQFF. Full variable domain (outside the CDR3, taken from reference TRBV11-2 and TRBJ2-1): EAGVAQSPRYKIIEKRQSVAFWCNPISGHATLYWYQQILGQGPKLLIQFQNNGVVDDSQLPKDRFSAERLKGVDSTLKIQPAKLEDSAVYLCASSSGTGPFDEQFFGPGTRLTVL.

The rearrangement links TRBV5-1 to TRBJ2-2, with 7 bases fitting TRBD1. Germline CDR1 is SGHRS and CDR2 is YFSETQ. The CDR3 has 14 residues. J gave up 6 bases and V 3 bases, and 5 bases lay outside the gene matches. The DNA for the CDR3 is TGCGCCAGCAGCTCGACACAGGGGCCCGGGGAGCTGTTTTTT. Protein: CASSSTQGPGELFF.

This clone was seen a handful of times. This rearrangement joins TRBV5-1 to TRBJ1-2; no definite D call. The CDR3 extends over 16 amino acids. The V end was cut by 4 bases, the J end by 8 bases, with 24 bases between. The germline CDR1 and CDR2 sequences are SGHRS and YFSETQ. CDR3 coding DNA: TGCGCCAGCAGCCCGGAGGGTAACCCGCGACGGACGGGCTACACCTTC. Translating gives CASSPEGNPRRTGYTF.

V and J are TRBV5-1 and TRBJ2-7, with D unclear. The CDR3 has 13 amino acids. V lost 0 bases and J 4 bases, leaving 8 bases between the germline ends. Germline CDR1 is SGHRS and CDR2 is YFSETQ. CDR3 region: CASSLEQLYEQYF. Written as DNA, the CDR3 is TGCGCCAGCAGCTTGGAACAGCTATACGAGCAGTACTTC. The variable domain in full, with the rest retrieved from reference TRBV5-1 and TRBJ2-7, is KAGVTQTPRYLIKTRGQQVTLSCSPISGHRSVSWYQQTPGQGLQFLFEYFSETQRNKGNFPGRFSGRQFSNSRSEMNVSTLELGDSALYLCASSLEQLYEQYFGPGTRLTVT.

This rearrangement joins TRBV10-2 to TRBJ2-7; 11 bases match TRBD2. This CDR3 comprises 14 residues. The germline CDR1 and CDR2 sequences are WSHSY and SAAADI. Unmatched junction bases numbered 0, after V lost 2 bases and J lost 3 bases. The CDR3 nucleotides read TGCGCCAGCAGTGAGACTAGCGGGAGCTACGAGCAGTACTTC. It is translated as CASSETSGSYEQYF.

This clone was counted between two and nine times. V is TRBV15 and J is TRBJ1-6; 9 bases line up with TRBD1. Trimming removed 3 bases from V and 11 bases from J; junction bases left unmatched: 5. This CDR3 contains 14 residues. Germline CDR1 is LNHNV and CDR2 is YYDKDF (reference sequence). For the CDR3, the DNA is TGTGCCACCAGCAGGCCCAGACAGGGGGCACCCCTCCACTTT. Translation: CATSRPRQGAPLHF.

The chain carries TRBV9 and TRBJ2-3, with a possible D match to TRBD2 (6 bases). Germline values: CDR1 SGDLS, CDR2 YYNGEE. V was trimmed by 2 bases and J by 8 bases, leaving 12 bases between them. CDR3 length: 13 amino acids. The CDR3 bases are TGTGCCAGCAGCGTCCGACTAGACGGTACGCAGTATTTT. Residues: CASSVRLDGTQYF. Together with reference TRBV9 and TRBJ2-3, the CDR3 gives the full variable domain: DSGVTQTPKHLITATGQRVTLRCSPRSGDLSVYWYQQSLDQGLQFLIQYYNGEERAKGNILERFSAQQFPDLHSELNLSSLELGDSALYFCASSVRLDGTQYFGPGTRLTVL.

In this sample, this clone turned up a few times. The chain couples TRBV7-3 to TRBJ2-5; D possibly corresponds to TRBD2 (7 bases). CDR1 and CDR2 from the germline V gene are SGHTA and FQGTGA. The CDR3 runs 15 residues. Between the trimmed V and J ends, which lost 4 bases and 5 bases, there was a span of 17 bases. The CDR3 region is CASSSSPGGLETQYF. The DNA of the CDR3 is TGTGCCAGCAGCTCCAGTCCGGGGGGCCTGGAGACCCAGTACTTC.

The rearrangement links TRBV6-1 to TRBJ2-7, with 7 positions matching TRBD1. Germline CDR1 MNHNS, CDR2 SASEGT. The CDR3 consists of 13 residues. V was clipped by 5 bases and J by 4 bases; unmatched bases: 5. CDR3 sequence: CASSIDRVYEQYF. DNA of the CDR3: TGTGCCAGCAGTATAGACAGGGTGTACGAGCAGTACTTC.

J is TRBJ2-5 and V is TRBV9, with D tentatively TRBD2 (6 bases). The CDR3 length is 14 residues. V was cut by 2 bases and J by 4 bases, with 12 bases left in between. Per germline, CDR1 SGDLS and CDR2 YYNGEE. The CDR3 DNA reads as TGTGCCAGCAGCGTGTCGACTAGAGGAGAGACCCAGTACTTC. Translated: CASSVSTRGETQYF.

This clone was detected a few times. The gene calls are TRBV11-3 and TRBJ2-7; 10 bases fit TRBD2. The V gene's germline CDR1 is SGHNT and CDR2 YENEEA. J gave up 7 bases and V 3 bases, and 3 bases lay outside the gene matches. The CDR3 is 13 residues long. The CDR3 bases are TGTGCCAGCAGCTTGGCTAGCGGGAGTGAGCAGTACTTC. Protein product: CASSLASGSEQYF.

The J gene is TRBJ2-5, the V gene TRBV9, with D possibly matching TRBD2 (5 bases). This CDR3 comprises 18 residues. V was clipped by 0 bases and J by 5 bases, with 23 bases between them. Germline CDR1 SGDLS, CDR2 YYNGEE. The CDR3 coding sequence is TGTGCCAGCAGCGTAGAAGGTAGGACCAGCGGAGTAGTTGAGACCCAGTACTTC. It encodes CASSVEGRTSGVVETQYF.